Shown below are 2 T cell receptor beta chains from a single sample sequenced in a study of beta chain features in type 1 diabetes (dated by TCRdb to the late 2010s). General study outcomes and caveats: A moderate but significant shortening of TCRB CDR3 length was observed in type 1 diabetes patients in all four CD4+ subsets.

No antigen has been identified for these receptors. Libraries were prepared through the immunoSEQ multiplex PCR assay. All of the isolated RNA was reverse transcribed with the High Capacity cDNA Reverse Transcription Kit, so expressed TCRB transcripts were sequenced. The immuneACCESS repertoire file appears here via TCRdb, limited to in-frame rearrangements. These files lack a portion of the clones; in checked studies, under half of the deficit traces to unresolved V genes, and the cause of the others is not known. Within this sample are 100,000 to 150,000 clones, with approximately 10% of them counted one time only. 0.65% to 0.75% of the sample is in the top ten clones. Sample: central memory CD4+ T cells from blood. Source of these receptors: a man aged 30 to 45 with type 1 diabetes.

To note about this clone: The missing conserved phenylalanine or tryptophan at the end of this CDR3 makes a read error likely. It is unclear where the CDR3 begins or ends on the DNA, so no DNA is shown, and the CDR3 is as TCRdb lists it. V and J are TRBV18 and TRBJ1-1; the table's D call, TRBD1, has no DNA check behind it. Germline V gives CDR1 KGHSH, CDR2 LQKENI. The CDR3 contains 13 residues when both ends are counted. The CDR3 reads CASSPQPDSPHRP.

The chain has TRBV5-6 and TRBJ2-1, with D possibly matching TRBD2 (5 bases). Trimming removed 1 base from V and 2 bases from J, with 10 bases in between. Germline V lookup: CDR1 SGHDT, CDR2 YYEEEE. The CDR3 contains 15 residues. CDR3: CASSLYSATYNEQFF. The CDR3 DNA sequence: TGTGCCAGCAGCTTGTATAGCGCCACCTACAATGAGCAGTTCTTC.